Each of the 6 T cell receptor beta chains below was sequenced from the same sample in a study of CD8 T cells in Susac syndrome. A quantity of about 0.5 to 1 ug RNA underwent reverse transcription using random hexamers. TCRdb used MiXCR to reprocess the immunoSEQ multiplex PCR reads, holding one entry per CDR3 protein. Of 300,000 or so distinct CDR3 sequences in the sample, just over 90% were seen once. Sequenced material: CD4+ T cells from PBMCs. These TCRs come from a human donor with multiple sclerosis.

The rearrangement uses TRBV30 and TRBJ1-6; no firm D call. V dropped 2 bases and J dropped 4 bases, with 12 bases sitting between them. This CDR3 region has 15 residues. The germline V gene has CDR1 GTSNPN and CDR2 SVGIG (reference sequence). CDR3 nucleotide sequence: TGTGCCTGGAGTCTGGAGGGCCTATATAATTCACCCCTCCACTTT. It is translated as CAWSLEGLYNSPLHF.

The gene calls are TRBV20-1 and TRBJ1-2; 7 bases line up with TRBD1. Germline CDR1 reads DFQATT; CDR2 reads SNEGSKA (reference sequence). The CDR3 contains 13 residues. Trimming removed 6 bases from V and 7 bases from J; junction bases left unmatched: 11. DNA of the CDR3: TGCAGTGCCGTCGCAGGGGGTTTACGTGGCTACACCTTC. It yields the protein CSAVAGGLRGYTF.

The chain recombines TRBV30 with TRBJ2-5, with 7 bases that match TRBD1. CDR3 length equals 14 residues. Germline CDR1 GTSNPN, CDR2 SVGIG (reference sequence). V gave up 2 bases and J gave up 2 bases; unmatched junction bases: 5. DNA for the CDR3: TGTGCCTGGAGTAAAACGGACAGGCAAGAGACCCAGTACTTC. Encoded protein: CAWSKTDRQETQYF. The variable domain in full, with the rest retrieved from reference TRBV30 and TRBJ2-5, is SQTIHQWPATLVQPVGSPLSLECTVEGTSNPNLYWYRQAAGRGLQLLFYSVGIGQISSEVPQNLSASRPQDRQFILSSKKLLLSDSGFYLCAWSKTDRQETQYFGPGTRLLVL.

The chain combines TRBV6-1 with TRBJ1-1; D unresolved. V dropped 10 bases and J dropped 3 bases, with 9 bases sitting between them. This CDR3 region has 11 residues. Germline V gene sequence: CDR1 MNHNS, CDR2 SASEGT. The CDR3 bases are TGTGCCACCGGCGGTTACACTGAAGCTTTCTTT. This encodes CATGGYTEAFF.

The rearrangement joins TRBV29-1 to TRBJ2-1; D tentatively fits TRBD1 or TRBD2 (6 bases each). CDR3 length: 14 residues. The germline CDR1 and CDR2 sequences are SQVTM and ANQGSEA. V shed 7 bases and J shed 7 bases, with 20 bases lying between them. The CDR3 DNA follows: TGCAGCGCACCCTGGGGGGCCCTCGGGAATGAGCAGTTCTTC. As protein: CSAPWGALGNEQFF.

The chain has TRBV18 and TRBJ2-3; 7 bases are shared with TRBD2. This CDR3 has 14 residues. The V and J ends lost 3 bases and 3 bases, in that order; junction bases with no gene match: 3. Germline V gives CDR1 KGHSH, CDR2 LQKENI. The chain's CDR3 is CASSPRERTDTQYF. In DNA form, the CDR3 reads TGTGCCAGCTCACCGCGGGAGAGAACAGATACGCAGTATTTT.